This entry is about one T cell receptor beta chain. What it binds is unknown. Germline V CDR1 and CDR2: KGHSH, LQKENI. There are 15 residues in the CDR3. V was pared by 3 bases and J by 0 bases, with 4 bases of the junction left unmatched. The PCR made use of 60 Vbeta and 13 Jbeta primers. Only in-frame clones appear in the TCRdb table, and some are missing; sequencing was by immunoSEQ multiplex PCR. The sample holds about 63,000 clones, 75% seen once. The data belong to a study of cytomegalovirus exposure and HLA in healthy donors. Across the study: Early released data had about 85 million unique TCRs, all coming from HLA-typed donors.

Study findings and constraints: The number of N-insertions in an Asian-associated ancestry cluster was reportedly below the roughly 670-donor mean in a later analysis. According to reports, the classifier identified cytomegalovirus status with high specificity and sensitivity.

What was sequenced was PBMCs. The gene calls are TRBV18 and TRBJ1-1; 7 nucleotides line up with TRBD1. This TCR came from a woman between 35 and 50 years old in good health and CMV-seropositive. The CDR3, as DNA: TGTGCCAGCTCACCGTCCACAGGGGTGAACACTGAAGCTTTCTTT. Its translation is CASSPSTGVNTEAFF.